A selection of T cell receptor beta chains follows, all from one sample in a study of blood T cell repertoires in COVID-19. Sequenced by immunoSEQ multiplex PCR; TCRdb stores in-frame clones only, minus some. The data contain some 34,000 clones, approximately 89% of them singletons. Material: peripheral blood. Source of these receptors: a human donor in a cohort sampled during active COVID-19. CDR3s include the opening cysteine and the closing phenylalanine or tryptophan. D genes are given only for firm matches. Clone size is shown for a subset of rows, as once, few, many or a class of expanded clone.

v_gene,abundance,j_gene,d_gene,CDR3nt,CDR3aa
TRBV2,NA,TRBJ2-7,NA,TGTGCCAGCCGAGGGTATTACGAGCAGTACTTC,CASRGYYEQYF
TRBV28,NA,TRBJ2-1,TRBD1,TGTGCCAGCAGTTCGGACAGGGAGTCCTACAATGAGCAGTTCTTC,CASSSDRESYNEQFF
TRBV7-3,NA,TRBJ2-3,TRBD2,TGTGCCAGCAGCCAAGGACTAGCGGGGAGCACAGATACGCAGTATTTT,CASSQGLAGSTDTQYF
TRBV19,NA,TRBJ2-2,NA,TGTGCCAGTTCGGGGGGCGCGAACACCGGGGAGCTGTTTTTT,CASSGGANTGELFF
TRBV30,NA,TRBJ1-5,NA,TGTGCCTGGAGGGGGCAGGGTCGCAATCAGCCCCAGCATTTT,CAWRGQGRNQPQHF
TRBV20-1,NA,TRBJ2-3,TRBD2,TGCAGTGCTAGTATTTTTGGGCTAGCGGGACCTCAGGGCACAGATACGCAGTATTTT,CSASIFGLAGPQGTDTQYF
TRBV21-1,NA,TRBJ1-2,NA,TGTGGCAGGGGGCGGGGATATGGCTACACCTTC,CGRGRGYGYTF
TRBV11-2,NA,TRBJ2-1,NA,TGTGCCAGCAGCTTAGATCTGGGTAGCGCGGTTGAGCAGTTCTTC,CASSLDLGSAVEQFF
TRBV29-1,NA,TRBJ2-2,NA,TGCAGCGTTGAAAGGAGGGGCGTTGGCACCGGGGAGCTGTTTTTT,CSVERRGVGTGELFF
TRBV29-1,once,TRBJ2-7,TRBD1,TGCAGCGTCGCCACAGGGGGCCCCCTGGAGCAGTACTTC,CSVATGGPLEQYF
TRBV5-4,NA,TRBJ1-1,NA,TGTGCCAGCAGCTTGCTCTGGGAGACTGAAGCTTTCTTT,CASSLLWETEAFF
TRBV19,NA,TRBJ1-3,NA,TGTGCCAGTACCAGGACAGCTCAAGTCTCTGGAAACACCATATATTTT,CASTRTAQVSGNTIYF
TRBV27,NA,TRBJ1-5,NA,TGTGCCAGCAGTTTAGTCAGGGGCGATCAGCCCCAGCATTTT,CASSLVRGDQPQHF
TRBV2,once,TRBJ2-7,NA,TGTGCCAGCAGTTCTACCGGGATTACCTACGAGCAGTACTTC,CASSSTGITYEQYF
TRBV30,NA,TRBJ1-6,NA,TGTGCCTGTTTGTCCAGCTCCTATAATTCACCCCTCCACTTT,CACLSSSYNSPLHF
TRBV3-1/TRBV3-2,NA,TRBJ2-1,NA,TGTGCCAGCAGCCAAGTGCTATCCACCTACAATGAGCAGTTCTTC,CASSQVLSTYNEQFF
TRBV19,NA,TRBJ1-5,TRBD1,TGTGCCAGTAGTCCCCAGGGACAGGGGGCTGATCAGCCCCAGCATTTT,CASSPQGQGADQPQHF
TRBV5-1,NA,TRBJ2-1,NA,TGCGCCAGCAGCTTGGGGGGTAGCGTCAATGAGCAGTTCTTC,CASSLGGSVNEQFF
TRBV19,once,TRBJ2-5,TRBD2,TGTGCCAGTAGTACCCCAGGACTAGGGGAGACCCAGTACTTC,CASSTPGLGETQYF
TRBV29-1,NA,TRBJ2-5,NA,TGCAGCGTTGAAGAGCCTCGGGAGAAAGGGCAAGAGACCCAGTACTTC,CSVEEPREKGQETQYF
TRBV12-3/TRBV12-4,once,TRBJ1-5,NA,TGTGCCAGCAGCAAATTTAATCAGCCCCAGCATTTT,CASSKFNQPQHF
TRBV5-1,NA,TRBJ1-1,TRBD1,TGCGCCAGCAGCTTGGCCCGAACAGGGGGTCAGAACACTGAAGCTTTCTTT,CASSLARTGGQNTEAFF
TRBV5-1,NA,TRBJ2-7,TRBD1,TGCGCCAGCAGCTACGGACAGGGTTCTTTGAGCTCCTACGAGCAGTACTTC,CASSYGQGSLSSYEQYF
TRBV5-1,few,TRBJ1-5,NA,TGCGCCAGCAGCTTGAGGGGTCTTAGCAATCAGCCCCAGCATTTT,CASSLRGLSNQPQHF
TRBV27,NA,TRBJ1-1,NA,TGTGCCAGCACGGGTTACACTGAAGCTTTCTTT,CASTGYTEAFF
TRBV5-1,NA,TRBJ2-2,TRBD2,TGCGCCAGCAGCTTGCGCGGGAGTGCCGGGGAGCTGTTTTTT,CASSLRGSAGELFF
TRBV5-1,NA,TRBJ1-1,NA,TGCGCCAGCAGCTTGAGGACACTAAGCACTGAAGCTTTCTTT,CASSLRTLSTEAFF
TRBV6-5,NA,TRBJ2-7,NA,TGTGCCAGCAAAAGCAGGTACTCCTGGGAGCAGTACTTC,CASKSRYSWEQYF
TRBV2,NA,TRBJ2-2,NA,TGTGCCAGCAGTGTGGCGGGGCGAAGGGAGCTGTTTTTT,CASSVAGRRELFF
TRBV25-1,NA,TRBJ1-1,NA,TGTGCCAGCAGGACACAGGGTTTTTTTGGTACTGAAGCTTTCTTT,CASRTQGFFGTEAFF
TRBV12-3/TRBV12-4,NA,TRBJ2-7,TRBD2,TGTGCCAGCAGCATAGCGGGAGGGTGGCAGTACTTC,CASSIAGGWQYF
TRBV30,NA,TRBJ1-1,NA,TGTGCCTGGAGTTTCCTGAGAGGGAACACTGAAGCTTTCTTT,CAWSFLRGNTEAFF
TRBV10-1,once,TRBJ2-7,TRBD1,TGCGCCAGCCAGGGGGCCGAGTCCTACGAGCAGTACTTC,CASQGAESYEQYF
TRBV7-7,NA,TRBJ2-5,TRBD2,TGTGCTAGCAGCTTGCAGGGACTAGCGGGAGAAGAGACCCAGTACTTC,CASSLQGLAGEETQYF
TRBV5-6,NA,TRBJ1-5,TRBD1,TGTGCCAGCAGCTCCTCGACAGGGTGGCAGCCCCAGCATTTT,CASSSSTGWQPQHF
TRBV19,NA,TRBJ1-6,TRBD1,TGTGCCAGTAGTTCGGACAGGATTAATTCACCCCTCCACTTT,CASSSDRINSPLHF
TRBV7-8,NA,TRBJ2-5,TRBD1,TGTGCCAGCAGCTTACTCGGACAGGGTTCACGGGTCGGGGAGACCCAGTACTTC,CASSLLGQGSRVGETQYF
TRBV19,once,TRBJ1-5,NA,TGTGCCAGTAGTATAGGAGCGGGCCGACAGCCCCAGCATTTT,CASSIGAGRQPQHF